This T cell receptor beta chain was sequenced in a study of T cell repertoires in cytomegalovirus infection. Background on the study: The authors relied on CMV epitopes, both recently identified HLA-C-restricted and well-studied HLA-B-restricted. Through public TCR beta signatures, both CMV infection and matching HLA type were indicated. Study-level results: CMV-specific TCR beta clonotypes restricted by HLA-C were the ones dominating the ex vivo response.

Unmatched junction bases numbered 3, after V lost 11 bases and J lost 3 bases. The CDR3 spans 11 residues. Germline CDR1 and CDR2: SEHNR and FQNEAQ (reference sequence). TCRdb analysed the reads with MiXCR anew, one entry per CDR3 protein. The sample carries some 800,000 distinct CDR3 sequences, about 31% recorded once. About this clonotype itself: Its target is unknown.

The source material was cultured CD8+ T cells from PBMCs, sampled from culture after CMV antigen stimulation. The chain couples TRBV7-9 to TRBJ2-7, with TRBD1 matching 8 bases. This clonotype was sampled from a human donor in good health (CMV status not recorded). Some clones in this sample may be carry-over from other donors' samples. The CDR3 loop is CAADRGYEQYF. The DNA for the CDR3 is TGTGCCGCCGACAGGGGCTACGAGCAGTACTTC.